The 17 T cell receptor beta chains listed next were all sequenced from one sample in a study of T cell responses to AZD1222 COVID-19 vaccine. This table comes from immunoSEQ multiplex PCR, and its TCRdb copy is limited to in-frame clones, with some not included. The sample has 120,000 to 150,000 clones, about 89% seen once. Source: peripheral blood, taken 28 days after the second dose of the MenACWY control vaccine. The source of these receptors is an adult who received the MenACWY meningococcal vaccine as a control.

This chain connects TRBV7-2 to TRBJ1-5, with D possibly matching TRBD1 (5 bases). Germline assignment: CDR1 SGHTA and CDR2 FQGNSA. Trimming removed 1 base at V and 3 bases at J, with 10 bases between. The CDR3 covers 15 residues. The CDR3 nucleotides read TGTGCCAGCAGCTTAGTCGGGGGGATCAATCAGCCCCAGCATTTT. Amino acids: CASSLVGGINQPQHF.

This rearrangement joins TRBV6-4 to TRBJ1-2; possible D gene TRBD1, 6 bases. The CDR3 sequence is 16 residues long. The germline gives CDR1 MRHNA, CDR2 SNTAGT. For the CDR3, the DNA is TGTGCGACCAGTCCTGACGGTGGCAGGGGTGGCTATGGCTACACCTTC. It codes for CATSPDGGRGGYGYTF.

The CDR3 spells CSVSGSGNQPQHF. The DNA of the CDR3 is TGCAGCGTTAGTGGAAGCGGGAATCAGCCCCAGCATTTT. The J gene is TRBJ1-5, the V gene TRBV29-1; D remains unclear. There are 13 residues in the CDR3. Germline loops: CDR1 SQVTM, CDR2 ANQGSEA. Deletions cut 5 bases from V and 4 bases from J, with 12 bases between.

The DNA of the CDR3 is TGTGCCAGTAGTATAGGGTCGGCAGGGAACCAGCCCCAGCATTTT. It is translated as CASSIGSAGNQPQHF. The rearrangement joins TRBV19 to TRBJ1-5; a possible D gene is TRBD1 (5 bases). Looked up from germline, CDR1 is LNHDA and CDR2 is SQIVND (reference sequence). The CDR3 totals 15 residues. V shed 1 base and J shed 7 bases, with 14 bases lying between them.

This rearrangement joins TRBV6-6 to TRBJ1-4; 9 positions match TRBD1. Germline V gene lookup returns CDR1 MNHNY and CDR2 SVGAGI (reference sequence). This CDR3 has 15 residues. V shed 2 bases, J shed 8 bases, and the junction held 6 bases outside the gene matches. This chain's CDR3 is CASSYPGQGLEKLFF. The CDR3 DNA is TGTGCCAGCAGTTACCCGGGACAGGGTTTAGAAAAACTGTTTTTT.

The J gene is TRBJ1-3, the V gene TRBV7-8; tentatively, D is TRBD1 (5 bases). The CDR3 contains 15 residues. Germline V lookup: CDR1 SGHVS, CDR2 FQNEAQ. Trimming stripped 6 bases from V and 0 bases from J, with 12 bases between. The CDR3 bases are TGTGCCAGCAGAGCCAGAAGGGGCTCTGGAAACACCATATATTTT. This sequence encodes CASRARRGSGNTIYF.

The gene calls are TRBV5-1 and TRBJ2-7; tentatively, D is TRBD1 (5 bases). Trimming removed 0 bases from V and 3 bases from J, with 13 bases in between. In germline, CDR1 is SGHRS, CDR2 YFSETQ. The CDR3 extends over 15 amino acids. The CDR3 is CASSLDGQEFYEQYF. The CDR3 nucleotides are TGCGCCAGCAGCTTGGATGGACAAGAGTTCTACGAGCAGTACTTC.

The CDR3 protein is CASSLDYRGVSYNSPLHF. The CDR3 DNA reads TGTGCCAGCAGCTTAGATTACAGGGGAGTATCCTATAATTCACCCCTCCACTTT. V usage is TRBV7-8 and J usage is TRBJ1-6, with 7 bases identical to TRBD1. Per germline, CDR1 SGHVS and CDR2 FQNEAQ. The length of the CDR3 is 18 residues. The trim removed 1 base at V and 1 base at J, leaving 7 bases unmatched.

In its sample, this clone was seen once. The chain joins TRBV19 to TRBJ2-3, with 8 bases that match TRBD2. The germline V gene has CDR1 LNHDA and CDR2 SQIVND (reference sequence). This CDR3 is 17 amino acids long. V lost 6 bases, J lost 0 bases, and 11 bases stayed unmatched. DNA of the CDR3: TGTGCCAGTAGGCAAGGGCCTAGCGGGTCTAGCACAGATACGCAGTATTTT. Amino acids: CASRQGPSGSSTDTQYF.

This chain uses TRBV19 with TRBJ2-7, with 10 bases matching TRBD1. Germline CDR1 is LNHDA and CDR2 is SQIVND (reference sequence). This CDR3 has 15 residues. With 4 bases clipped from V and 2 bases from J, the junction kept 5 bases outside the gene matches. CDR3 nucleotide sequence: TGTGCCAGTAGTAGACAGGGGGCCCAAACCTACGAGCAGTACTTC. It codes for CASSRQGAQTYEQYF.

This clone was recorded only once. The chain employs TRBV28 and TRBJ1-5; TRBD1 matches at 7 bases. The V segment lost 10 bases and the J segment 7 bases; nucleotides outside the gene matches: 10. The CDR3 is made up of 13 amino acids. CDR1 MDHEN and CDR2 SYDVKM come from the germline V gene. The CDR3 nucleotides read TGTGCCACTCGACAGGGAATTAAGCAGCCCCAGCATTTT. This translates into CATRQGIKQPQHF.

The CDR3 DNA is TGCGCCAGCAGCGCCGGACAGGGGTCAGATACGCAGTATTTT. Translation gives CASSAGQGSDTQYF. The chain carries TRBV5-1 and TRBJ2-3; 9 nucleotides agree with TRBD1. CDR1 is SGHRS and CDR2 is YFSETQ in the germline V gene. V dropped 4 bases and J dropped 4; count of bases not matched to a gene: 4. The CDR3 loop spans 14 amino acids.

The chain recombines TRBV6-1 with TRBJ2-7, with 7 bases aligning to TRBD1. V lost 7 bases, J lost 7 bases, and 10 bases stayed unmatched. The germline CDR1 and CDR2 sequences are MNHNS and SASEGT. There are 13 residues in the CDR3. The CDR3 bases are TGTGCCAGCATCCCGGACAGGACGAGGGAGCAGTACTTC. This translates into CASIPDRTREQYF.

For the CDR3, the DNA is TGTGCCAGTAACCTACAGGCCAACACTGAAGCTTTCTTT. Residues: CASNLQANTEAFF. The V and J genes are TRBV19 and TRBJ1-1; TRBD1 is a possible D gene (5 bases). The V end lost 7 bases, the J end lost 2 bases, and 11 bases lay between the germline ends. CDR1 and CDR2 from the germline V gene are LNHDA and SQIVND (reference sequence). CDR3 length equals 13 residues.

V gene TRBV2 combines with J gene TRBJ1-2; 7 nucleotides agree with TRBD1. The CDR3 consists of 13 residues. CDR1 and CDR2 from the germline V gene are SNHLY and FYNNEI. The J segment lost 6 bases and the V segment lost 7 bases, leaving 8 bases of the junction unmatched. The CDR3 here is CASKGGQVDGYTF. CDR3 in DNA: TGTGCCAGCAAGGGCGGACAGGTAGATGGCTACACCTTC.

The V and J genes are TRBV9 and TRBJ2-2, with TRBD1 matching over 11 bases. The V segment lost 2 bases and the J segment 3 bases; nucleotides outside the gene matches: 9. Germline V lookup: CDR1 SGDLS, CDR2 YYNGEE. This CDR3 is 18 amino acids long. Here the CDR3 reads CASSVPDRGRVDTGELFF. In DNA form, the CDR3 reads TGTGCCAGCAGCGTCCCGGACAGGGGGCGCGTAGACACCGGGGAGCTGTTTTTT.

The rearrangement joins TRBV7-3 to TRBJ1-6, with TRBD1 identical over 7 bases. From germline, CDR1 is SGHTA and CDR2 FQGTGA. The junction had 2 bases not matched to a gene; V was cut back by 2 bases and J by 7 bases. This CDR3 has 14 residues. CDR3 nucleotide sequence: TGTGCCAGCAGCTTATTACAGGGGAATTCACCCCTCCACTTT. Its protein product is CASSLLQGNSPLHF. Complete variable domain (other parts from reference TRBV7-3 and TRBJ1-6): GAGVSQTPSNKVTEKGKYVELRCDPISGHTALYWYRQSLGQGPEFLIYFQGTGAADDSGLPNDRFFAVRPEGSVSTLKIQRTERGDSAVYLCASSLLQGNSPLHFGNGTRLTVT.